This TCR beta chain comes out of a study of beta chain features in type 1 diabetes. Findings and caveats of the study: All four CD4+ subsets from Type 1 diabetes patients carried moderately but significantly shorter TCRB CDR3s. An over-representation of cells with high TCR expression could result from cDNA sequencing.

Regarding this clone: What it binds is not known.

The CDR3 runs 11 residues. The germline CDR1 and CDR2 sequences are SGDLS and YYNGEE. The ends were cut back, 6 bases at V and 12 bases at J, with 13 bases in the middle. Investigators reverse transcribed all isolated RNA, so they sequenced expressed TCRB transcripts. Average reads for naive, central memory and regulatory T cell samples were roughly 3.4 million. Some clones are missing from TCRdb's copy, which holds only in-frame ones; the method was immunoSEQ multiplex PCR. The profile shows about 170,000 clones, approximately 8% of them singletons. The rearrangement links TRBV9 to TRBJ2-4; TRBD1 might be the D (6 bases). Material for sequencing was central memory CD4+ T cells from blood. This TCR came from a young man with type 1 diabetes. CDR3 residues: CASITGFTQYF. The CDR3 coding sequence is TGTGCCAGCATCACAGGGTTTACTCAGTACTTC.